This section outlines one TCR beta chain sequence together with its context. The target antigen is unknown. A clone one base away is much larger, so this may be a read error. TCRdb reanalysed the PCR reads using MiXCR and keeps one entry per CDR3 protein. The sample yields around 480,000 distinct CDR3 sequences, roughly 26% seen once. This record comes from a study of molecular identifiers for immune sequencing clone quantification. Study-level findings and limits: Highly expanded clone sizes could be underestimated by identical TCR molecules that share a barcode. Single-cell amounts of spiked Jurkat TCR RNA were reportedly detectable among about a million naive cells.

The CDR3 spans 15 residues. Germline CDR1 is MGHRA and CDR2 is YSYEKL. The rearrangement joins TRBV4-1 to TRBJ2-2, with D unclear. The receptor's source is a human donor in good health. Some libraries in this study had Jurkat cell RNA spiked in. Sequencing input: naive CD8+ T cells from blood, with Jurkat cell RNA spiked in. Subset defined: FACS-sorted CD8+CD4-CCR7+CD45RA+ naive T cells. CDR3 nucleotides: TGCGCCAGCGGCCAAGAACATCTGAGCACCGGGGAGCTGTTTTTT. This translates into CASGQEHLSTGELFF.